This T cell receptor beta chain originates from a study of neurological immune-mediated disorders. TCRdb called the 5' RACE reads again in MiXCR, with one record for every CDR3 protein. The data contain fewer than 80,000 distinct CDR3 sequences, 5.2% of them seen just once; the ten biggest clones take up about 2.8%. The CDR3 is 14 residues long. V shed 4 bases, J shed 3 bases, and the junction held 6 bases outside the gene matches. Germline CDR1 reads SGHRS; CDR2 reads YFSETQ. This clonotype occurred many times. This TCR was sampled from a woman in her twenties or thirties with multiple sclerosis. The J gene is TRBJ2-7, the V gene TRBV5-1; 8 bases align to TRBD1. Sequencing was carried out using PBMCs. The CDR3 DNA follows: TGCGCCAGCAGCGCAGGACAGGGAGGCTACGAGCAGTACTTC. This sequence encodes CASSAGQGGYEQYF. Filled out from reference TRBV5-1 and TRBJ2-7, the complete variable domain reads KAGVTQTPRYLIKTRGQQVTLSCSPISGHRSVSWYQQTPGQGLQFLFEYFSETQRNKGNFPGRFSGRQFSNSRSEMNVSTLELGDSALYLCASSAGQGGYEQYFGPGTRLTVT.